The next 24 T cell receptor beta chains were all read from a single sample in a study of blood T cells in healthy people across ages. Alongside a J-beta primer mix, a sample-barcoded 5' primer served in a second PCR lasting roughly 7 to 11 cycles. Each CDR3 protein gets one entry after TCRdb re-called the 5' RACE reads with MiXCR. The table has over 550,000 distinct CDR3 sequences, less than 35% seen once. Material for sequencing was blood. The origin of the receptors is a woman older than 75 in good health.

This clonotype appeared a few times. V is TRBV6-2 or TRBV6-3 and J is TRBJ2-3; 7 nucleotides line up with TRBD1. Germline lookup yields CDR1 MNHEY and CDR2 SVGEGT. After removal of 5 bases from V and 4 bases from J, the junction contained 9 bases not matched to a gene. The CDR3 extends over 15 amino acids. The CDR3 DNA follows: TGTGCCAGCAGTATACTAGGTCAGGGGGCAGATACGCAGTATTTT. Amino acid sequence: CASSILGQGADTQYF.

This clonotype has at least ten counts. This chain links TRBV7-9 with TRBJ2-1; TRBD1 agrees at 8 bases. After removal of 1 base from V and 7 bases from J, the junction contained 6 bases not matched to a gene. Germline V CDR1 and CDR2: SEHNR, FQNEAQ (reference sequence). The CDR3 runs to 15 residues. CDR3 amino acids: CASSLVGTGGNEQFF. The CDR3 coding sequence is TGTGCCAGCAGCTTAGTCGGGACAGGAGGGAATGAGCAGTTCTTC. Full variable domain (missing parts from reference TRBV7-9 and TRBJ2-1): DTGVSQNPRHKITKRGQNVTFRCDPISEHNRLYWYRQTLGQGPEFLTYFQNEAQLEKSRLLSDRFSAERPKGSFSTLEIQRTEQGDSAMYLCASSLVGTGGNEQFFGPGTRLTVL.

This clonotype was seen ten or more times. The rearrangement uses TRBV7-2 and TRBJ1-6; 9 bases are shared with TRBD1. Trimming removed 5 bases from V and 4 bases from J; junction bases left unmatched: 0. The V gene's germline CDR1 is SGHTA and CDR2 FQGNSA. The CDR3 is 14 residues long. CDR3 region: CASSGQGYNSPLHF. The CDR3 region has the DNA TGTGCCAGCAGCGGACAGGGGTATAATTCACCCCTCCACTTT. Full variable domain (rest looked up from reference TRBV7-2 and TRBJ1-6): GAGVSQSPSNKVTEKGKDVELRCDPISGHTALYWYRQSLGQGLEFLIYFQGNSAPDKSGLPSDRFSAERTGGSVSTLTIQRTQQEDSAVYLCASSGQGYNSPLHFGNGTRLTVT.

The chain recombines TRBV11-2 with TRBJ2-7; D unclear. The germline V gene has CDR1 SGHAT and CDR2 FQNNGV. The CDR3 is 15 residues long. With 1 base removed from V and 5 bases from J, the gap between germline ends came to 15 bases. The CDR3 region is CASSLGLGVLDEQYF. The DNA of the CDR3 is TGTGCCAGCAGCTTAGGTCTTGGGGTGCTTGACGAGCAGTACTTC.

This clonotype was recorded many times. V and J are TRBV27 and TRBJ1-2, with D possibly being TRBD1 (6 bases). Germline CDR1 and CDR2: MNHEY and SMNVEV (reference sequence). The CDR3 runs to 14 residues. Trimming took off 4 bases at V and 4 bases at J, with 13 bases between the two ends. The CDR3 spells CASSSGGEGYGYTF. The CDR3 bases are TGTGCCAGCAGTTCGGGGGGCGAAGGCTATGGCTACACCTTC.

This clonotype has just a few counts. The junction shows a germline mismatch at one end, possibly a read error. The chain is built from TRBV5-1 and TRBJ1-3; D might be TRBD1 (6 bases). Germline CDR1 is SGHRS and CDR2 is YFSETQ. The length of the CDR3 is 17 residues. CDR3 loop: CASGLGAVTTGGNTIYF. In DNA form, the CDR3 reads TGCGCCAGCGGCTTGGGGGCAGTGACCACGGGAGGAAACACCATATATTTT.

At least ten counts were recorded for this clonotype. The chain carries TRBV3-1 and TRBJ2-6; D not resolved. Per the germline V gene, CDR1 is LGHDT and CDR2 is YNNKEL (reference sequence). Trimming cost V 4 bases and J 0 bases, with 10 bases left between them. This CDR3 region has 16 residues. CDR3 coding DNA: TGTGCCAGCAGCCCCAATTGGCCCTCTGGGGCCAACGTCCTGACTTTC. It specifies CASSPNWPSGANVLTF.

This clonotype has at least ten counts. V is TRBV6-6 and J is TRBJ2-5; D unclear. Per germline, CDR1 MNHNY and CDR2 SVGAGI (reference sequence). Trimming cost V 3 bases and J 2 bases, with 7 bases left between them. The CDR3 contains 13 residues. The CDR3 sequence: CASSYTRQETQYF. As DNA, the CDR3 is TGTGCCAGCAGTTATACGCGGCAAGAGACCCAGTACTTC.

For this clonotype: This could be a read error, since a much larger clone is one nucleotide away. The chain carries TRBV6-6 and TRBJ2-1; maybe TRBD1 (5 bases). V was shortened by 2 bases and J by 10 bases, with 12 bases between the two germline ends. CDR3 length equals 13 residues. Germline V gene data show CDR1 as MNHNY and CDR2 as SVGAGI (reference sequence). The chain's CDR3 is CASSYTQGYEQFF. The DNA for the CDR3 is TGTGCCAGCAGTTACACGCAGGGCTACGAGCAGTTCTTC.

This clonotype was counted a few times. The V and J genes are TRBV4-2 and TRBJ2-3; 16 bases map to TRBD2. From germline, CDR1 is LGHNA and CDR2 YNFKEQ. After removal of 5 bases from V and 3 bases from J, the junction contained 8 bases not matched to a gene. CDR3 length: 18 residues. CDR3 nucleotides: TGTGCCAGCAGCGATGGGACTAGCGGGGGGGCTGGTACAGATACGCAGTATTTT. It codes for CASSDGTSGGAGTDTQYF.

Worth noting for this clonotype: One end of the junction varies from germline; a read error may be responsible. This sequence joins TRBV12-3 or TRBV12-4 and TRBJ2-5; D remains ambiguous. The CDR3 contains 13 residues. The CDR3 bases are TGTGTCAGCAGGTTCACCCGTCAAGAGACCCAGTACTTC. It translates to CVSRFTRQETQYF.

The sample holds many counts of this clonotype. This chain joins TRBV15 and TRBJ2-1, with D perhaps given as TRBD1 or TRBD2 (5 bases each). Germline V gives CDR1 LNHNV, CDR2 YYDKDF (reference sequence). The CDR3 loop spans 15 amino acids. V was shortened by 1 base and J by 6 bases, with 13 bases between the two germline ends. CDR3 DNA: TGTGCCACCAGCAGAGTTGGGGCTACTAGCAATGAGCAGTTCTTC. Residues: CATSRVGATSNEQFF.

The gene calls are TRBV12-3 or TRBV12-4 and TRBJ2-3; 9 nucleotides line up with TRBD2. The V segment lost 3 bases and the J segment 5 bases; nucleotides outside the gene matches: 6. This CDR3 is 15 amino acids long. The CDR3 region is CASSFGGGAQDTQYF. Written as DNA, the CDR3 is TGTGCCAGCAGTTTCGGCGGGGGGGCCCAAGATACGCAGTATTTT.

This clonotype has more than one count but fewer than ten. This chain uses TRBV5-8 with TRBJ2-7, with 7 bases fitting TRBD1. Germline values: CDR1 SGHTS, CDR2 YDEGEE. CDR3 length: 15 amino acids. With 4 bases clipped from V and 2 bases from J, the junction kept 9 bases outside the gene matches. The CDR3, as DNA: TGTGCCAGCAGCCGCATTCCAGGACAGGCCTACGAGCAGTACTTC. Its protein product is CASSRIPGQAYEQYF.

This clonotype was observed many times. V gene TRBV11-2 combines with J gene TRBJ2-1; 9 bases align to TRBD2. CDR3 length equals 15 residues. Germline V CDR1 and CDR2: SGHAT, FQNNGV. V shed 5 bases and J 5 bases; nucleotides not matched to a gene: 7. CDR3 DNA sequence: TGTGCCAGCAGCCTTAGCGGGGGAAGTAACAATGAGCAGTTCTTC. Amino acids: CASSLSGGSNNEQFF.

This clonotype has at least ten counts. CDR3 sequence reads: CSVDDSLNTEAFF. The DNA of the CDR3 is TGCAGCGTGGATGACAGTTTGAACACTGAAGCTTTCTTT. The chain is built from TRBV29-1 and TRBJ1-1; D perhaps matches TRBD1 (5 bases). Germline V CDR1 and CDR2: SQVTM, ANQGSEA. The CDR3 consists of 13 residues. V was shortened by 6 bases and J by 0 bases, with 11 bases between the two germline ends.

Turning to this clonotype: A read error may explain this, as a much larger clone is one base away. The CDR3 sequence is CASSLRIEDEKRFF. Here the CDR3 DNA reads TGTGCCAGCAGCCTCCGCATAGAGGATGAAAAACGGTTTTTT. V and J are TRBV5-6 and TRBJ1-4; D ambiguous. This CDR3 has 14 amino acids. Germline V gene sequence: CDR1 SGHDT, CDR2 YYEEEE.

The chain is built from TRBV5-6 and TRBJ2-7, with 9 bases matching TRBD2. Judging by the DNA end, TRBJ2-5 fits better; the J call may be wrong. The CDR3 contains 15 residues. Germline V lookup: CDR1 SGHDT, CDR2 YYEEEE. For the CDR3, the DNA is TGTGCCAGCAGCAGAGACGCGGGGGGGCGCGAGACCCAGTACTTC. Translated, it gives CASSRDAGGRETQYF.

This clonotype was recorded many times. The chain carries TRBV20-1 and TRBJ2-5, with TRBD2 as a possible D gene (6 bases). The CDR3 covers 14 residues. Per the germline V gene, CDR1 is DFQATT and CDR2 is SNEGSKA (reference sequence). V was trimmed by 1 base and J by 5 bases, leaving 14 bases between them. CDR3 loop: CSARVSAGRETQYF. The CDR3 coding sequence is TGCAGTGCTAGAGTCTCGGCGGGGCGGGAGACCCAGTACTTC.

This clonotype has a handful of counts. The V call is TRBV30, the J call TRBJ1-4; tentative D call: TRBD1 (6 bases). The V end lost 1 base, the J end lost 8 bases, and 11 bases lay between the germline ends. The CDR3 is 13 amino acids. Germline V gene data show CDR1 as GTSNPN and CDR2 as SVGIG (reference sequence). In DNA, the CDR3 is TGTGCCTGGAGTGGGGGGCGCGGCGAAAAACTGTTTTTT. It is translated as CAWSGGRGEKLFF.

This clonotype was recorded many times. The rearrangement uses TRBV20-1 and TRBJ2-5; 9 bases match TRBD2. V trimming: 0 bases; J trimming: 1 base; junction bases outside the gene matches: 6. Per the germline V gene, CDR1 is DFQATT and CDR2 is SNEGSKA (reference sequence). The CDR3 sequence is 16 residues long. CDR3 nucleotide sequence: TGCAGTGCTAGAGATGCCCTAGCGGGACTCCAAGAGACCCAGTACTTC. Translated, it gives CSARDALAGLQETQYF.

This clonotype was seen at least ten times. This chain connects TRBV20-1 to TRBJ2-6; TRBD2 agrees at 7 bases. V shed 0 bases and J 4 bases; nucleotides not matched to a gene: 12. Germline assignment: CDR1 DFQATT and CDR2 SNEGSKA (reference sequence). The CDR3 extends over 18 amino acids. The CDR3 DNA is TGCAGTGCTAGAGATAACAGCCGGGGGAGGGGAGGGGCCAACGTCCTGACTTTC. Protein: CSARDNSRGRGGANVLTF.

This clonotype was found many times. The chain uses TRBV9 and TRBJ2-1; 10 positions match TRBD2. Germline loops: CDR1 SGDLS, CDR2 YYNGEE. V gave up 1 base and J gave up 15 bases; unmatched junction bases: 7. The CDR3 loop spans 13 amino acids. CDR3 DNA sequence: TGTGCCAGCAGCGTAAACGAGCGGGGGGGAGTGTTCTTC. Residues: CASSVNERGGVFF.

This clonotype was observed at least ten times. The genes are TRBV6-2 or TRBV6-3 and TRBJ2-5; unclear D gene. CDR1 is MNHEY and CDR2 is SVGEGT in the germline V gene. Trimming left V 3 bases short and J 2 bases short, with 13 bases between. The CDR3 sequence is 15 residues long. The CDR3 nucleotides are TGTGCCAGCAGTTATCATGGACGGAAACAAGAGACCCAGTACTTC. The encoded protein is CASSYHGRKQETQYF.